The 5 T cell receptor beta chains presented below share a single source sample, sequenced in a study of cytomegalovirus exposure and HLA in healthy donors. The PCR had 60 Vbeta and 13 Jbeta primers. The protocol was immunoSEQ multiplex PCR, while the TCRdb copy is restricted to in-frame clones and leaves out a portion. The sample includes about 150,000 clones, 84% of them seen just once. The sequencing input was PBMCs. These receptors all come from a man in his fifties in good health and CMV-seropositive.

The chain links TRBV27 to TRBJ1-4; 9 positions agree with TRBD1. Unmatched junction bases numbered 2, after V lost 8 bases and J lost 10 bases. Germline V gene lookup returns CDR1 MNHEY and CDR2 SMNVEV (reference sequence). This CDR3 is built from 11 residues. The CDR3: CASSTGGKLFF. In nucleotides, the CDR3 is TGTGCCAGCTCGACAGGGGGAAAACTGTTTTTT.

This rearrangement joins TRBV10-2 to TRBJ2-4; D may be TRBD2 (6 bases). The germline V gene has CDR1 WSHSY and CDR2 SAAADI. The V end lost 4 bases, the J end lost 11 bases, and 18 bases lay between the germline ends. CDR3 length: 14 amino acids. CDR3 region: CASSGAMGTLFQYF. The CDR3 nucleotides read TGCGCCAGCAGTGGGGCGATGGGGACTTTATTTCAGTACTTC.

This clone was seen only a few times. Other DNA sequences from this sample encode an identical CDR3 as well. This chain links TRBV30 with TRBJ1-6, with TRBD1 identical over 8 bases. Germline values: CDR1 GTSNPN, CDR2 SVGIG (reference sequence). This CDR3 comprises 15 residues. The V and J ends lost 4 bases and 7 bases, in that order; junction bases with no gene match: 9. The CDR3 DNA reads TGTGCCTGGATCCCTCCTGACAGGGGCAATTCACCCCTCCACTTT. It translates to CAWIPPDRGNSPLHF.

The chain combines TRBV14 with TRBJ2-5; D ambiguous. The length of the CDR3 is 15 residues. The germline V gene encodes CDR1 SGHDN and CDR2 FVKESK. V lost 4 bases to trimming and J lost 1 base, with 13 bases between them. The CDR3 coding sequence is TGTGCCAGCAGCCTGATAAACGGTCCCCAAGAGACCCAGTACTTC. Its translation is CASSLINGPQETQYF.

This clone was observed once. The rearrangement uses TRBV6-1 and TRBJ2-1; 8 bases fit TRBD2. CDR1 and CDR2 from the germline V gene are MNHNS and SASEGT. There are 17 residues in the CDR3. The ends lost 2 bases at V and 4 bases at J; junction bases unmatched: 10. The CDR3 DNA is TGTGCCAGCAGTGAAATTTTTGGGGCGGGAGGATACAATGAGCAGTTCTTC. Protein: CASSEIFGAGGYNEQFF.